This T cell receptor beta chain was captured by sequencing in a study of vaccination and CD4 T cells after COVID-19. Background on the study: It was a median around 100 days after diagnosis, with a range of 35 to 161, that post-COVID samples were drawn. The cells were exposed to overlapping spike peptides originating from SARS-CoV-2, HCoV-NL63, HCoV-OC43 and HCoV-229E for stimulation.

The Oncomine TCR Beta short-read assay sequenced DNA from cultured CD4+ T cells. The template was genomic DNA from cultured CD4+ T cells. A single record per CDR3 protein comes from TCRdb applying MiXCR to the PCR reads. The sample has some 20,000 distinct CDR3 sequences; 20% to 30% are singletons. This clonotype was detected a few times. What it recognizes is unknown. This sample's treatment: 10-day PBMC culture with coronavirus spike peptide pools or control peptides (ViraFEST assay). V shed 6 bases and J 6 bases; nucleotides not matched to a gene: 5. Germline CDR1 is SNHLY and CDR2 is FYNNEI. CDR3 size: 14 residues.

Sequenced input: cultured CD4+ T cells from blood. The receptor was isolated from a human donor with COVID-19. The rearrangement uses TRBV2 and TRBJ2-1, with 10 bases identical to TRBD1. DNA of the CDR3: TGTGCCAGCAGCCGGGACAGGGGCTCCAATGAGCAGTTCTTC. It yields the protein CASSRDRGSNEQFF.